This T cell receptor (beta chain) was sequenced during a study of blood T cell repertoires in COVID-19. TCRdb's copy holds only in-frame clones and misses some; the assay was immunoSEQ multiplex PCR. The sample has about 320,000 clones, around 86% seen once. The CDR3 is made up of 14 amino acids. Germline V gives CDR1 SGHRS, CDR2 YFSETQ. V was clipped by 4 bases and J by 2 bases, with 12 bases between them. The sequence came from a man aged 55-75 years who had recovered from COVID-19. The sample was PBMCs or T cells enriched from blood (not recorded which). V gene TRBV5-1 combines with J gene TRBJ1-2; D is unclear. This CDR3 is CASSPAGPNYGYTF. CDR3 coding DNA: TGCGCCAGCAGCCCAGCGGGCCCCAACTATGGCTACACCTTC.